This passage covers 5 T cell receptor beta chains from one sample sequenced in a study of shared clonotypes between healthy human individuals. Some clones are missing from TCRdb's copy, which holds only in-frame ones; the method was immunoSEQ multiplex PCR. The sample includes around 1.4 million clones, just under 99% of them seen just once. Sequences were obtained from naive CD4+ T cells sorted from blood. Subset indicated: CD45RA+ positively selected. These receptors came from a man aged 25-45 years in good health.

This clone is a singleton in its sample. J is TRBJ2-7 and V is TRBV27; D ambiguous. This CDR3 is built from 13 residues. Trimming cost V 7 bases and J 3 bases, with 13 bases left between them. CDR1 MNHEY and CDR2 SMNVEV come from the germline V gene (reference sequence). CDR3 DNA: TGTGCCAGCAAAGGATTGGCCGGCTACGAGCAGTACTTC. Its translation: CASKGLAGYEQYF.

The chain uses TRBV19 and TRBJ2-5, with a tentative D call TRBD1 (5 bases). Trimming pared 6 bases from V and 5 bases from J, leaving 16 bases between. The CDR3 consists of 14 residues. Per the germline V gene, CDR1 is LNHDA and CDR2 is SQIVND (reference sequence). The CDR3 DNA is TGTGCCAGTAGCAGGGTAGGTCCGGTGGAGACCCAGTACTTC. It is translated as CASSRVGPVETQYF.

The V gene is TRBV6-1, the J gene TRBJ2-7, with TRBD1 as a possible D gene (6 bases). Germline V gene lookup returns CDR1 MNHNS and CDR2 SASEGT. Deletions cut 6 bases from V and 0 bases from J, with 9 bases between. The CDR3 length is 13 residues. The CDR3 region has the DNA TGTGCCAGCAGGAGGGGGAGCTCCTACGAGCAGTACTTC. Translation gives CASRRGSSYEQYF.

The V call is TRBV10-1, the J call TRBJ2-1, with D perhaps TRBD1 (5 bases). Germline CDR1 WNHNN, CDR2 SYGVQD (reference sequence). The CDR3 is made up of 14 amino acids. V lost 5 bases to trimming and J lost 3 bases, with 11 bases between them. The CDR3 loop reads CASSPGNGYNEQFF. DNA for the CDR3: TGCGCCAGCAGTCCAGGGAATGGCTACAATGAGCAGTTCTTC.

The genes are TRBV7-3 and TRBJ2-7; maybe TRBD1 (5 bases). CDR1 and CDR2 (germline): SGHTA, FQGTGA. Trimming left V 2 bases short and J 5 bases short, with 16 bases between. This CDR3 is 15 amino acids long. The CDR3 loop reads CASSLSGKPSHEQYF. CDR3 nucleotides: TGTGCCAGCAGCTTATCAGGGAAACCCAGCCACGAGCAGTACTTC. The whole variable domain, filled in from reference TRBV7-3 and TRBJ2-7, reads GAGVSQTPSNKVTEKGKYVELRCDPISGHTALYWYRQSLGQGPEFLIYFQGTGAADDSGLPNDRFFAVRPEGSVSTLKIQRTERGDSAVYLCASSLSGKPSHEQYFGPGTRLTVT.